This is a list of T cell receptor beta chains from one sample in a study of cytomegalovirus exposure and HLA in healthy donors. The protocol was immunoSEQ multiplex PCR, while the TCRdb copy is restricted to in-frame clones and leaves out a portion. Of 100,000 to 150,000 clones in the sample, about 10% were seen once. The sample was PBMCs. The source of these receptors is a woman in her late teens or twenties in good health and CMV-seropositive. CDR3s leave out the opening cysteine and the closing phenylalanine or tryptophan. Each record gives: V gene, J gene, CDR3 protein.

V gene: TRBV11-3; J gene: TRBJ2-1; CDR3 protein: ASSSGRGTYNEQF
V gene: TRBV5-6; J gene: TRBJ2-7; CDR3 protein: ASRFLSGEQY
V gene: TRBV10-3; J gene: TRBJ2-7; CDR3 protein: AVRGAKESEQY
V gene: TRBV5-4; J gene: TRBJ2-2; CDR3 protein: ASSFGQGSTGELF
V gene: TRBV5-5; J gene: TRBJ1-2; CDR3 protein: ASTKQGADYGYT
V gene: TRBV5-6; J gene: TRBJ1-5; CDR3 protein: ASSLDRDQPQH
V gene: TRBV7-9; J gene: TRBJ2-7; CDR3 protein: ASSLGQAPPY
V gene: TRBV4-2; J gene: TRBJ2-1; CDR3 protein: ASSQETSGSFHEQF
V gene: TRBV4-1; J gene: TRBJ2-5; CDR3 protein: ASSQVPGGQETQY
V gene: TRBV14; J gene: TRBJ2-7; CDR3 protein: ASSPLGSLTYEQY
V gene: TRBV5-1; J gene: TRBJ2-1; CDR3 protein: ASGLASGRVGEQF
V gene: TRBV5-6; J gene: TRBJ1-3; CDR3 protein: ASSLAGAGNTIY
V gene: TRBV4-1; J gene: TRBJ1-2; CDR3 protein: ASSQQGRDDYGYT
V gene: TRBV4-2; J gene: TRBJ2-3; CDR3 protein: ASSQDYGRPDTQY
V gene: TRBV29-1; J gene: TRBJ1-2; CDR3 protein: SVAPVSVNNYGYP
V gene: TRBV30; J gene: TRBJ1-6; CDR3 protein: AWTVNNSPLH
V gene: TRBV10-3; J gene: TRBJ1-5; CDR3 protein: AISDGNQPQH
V gene: TRBV6-1; J gene: TRBJ2-2; CDR3 protein: ASRKRDSNTGELF
V gene: TRBV6-6; J gene: TRBJ2-3; CDR3 protein: ASFRIGTDTQY
V gene: TRBV11-3; J gene: TRBJ2-1; CDR3 protein: ASSRAGTDLNNEQF
V gene: TRBV10-3; J gene: TRBJ2-7; CDR3 protein: AISDRDRGISYEQY
V gene: TRBV5-1; J gene: TRBJ1-2; CDR3 protein: ASTREGFYGYT
V gene: TRBV5-4; J gene: TRBJ2-7; CDR3 protein: ASSSMTSGRAHEQY
V gene: TRBV9; J gene: TRBJ2-3; CDR3 protein: ASSSAGGGSTDTQY
V gene: TRBV27; J gene: TRBJ2-2; CDR3 protein: ASSQGTNTGELF
V gene: TRBV30; J gene: TRBJ1-2; CDR3 protein: AWSDDWGTSNGYT
V gene: TRBV7-3; J gene: TRBJ2-3; CDR3 protein: ASSPVGGQGTQY
V gene: TRBV29-1; J gene: TRBJ2-7; CDR3 protein: SAKTGVTYEQY
V gene: TRBV30; J gene: TRBJ2-1; CDR3 protein: AWDIAGDEQF
V gene: TRBV9; J gene: TRBJ2-3; CDR3 protein: ASSPRDGTGLTDTQY
V gene: TRBV28; J gene: TRBJ1-2; CDR3 protein: ASSPPPRDRYGYT
V gene: TRBV6-1; J gene: TRBJ1-5; CDR3 protein: ASRDRGGWQPQH
V gene: TRBV21-1; J gene: TRBJ2-3; CDR3 protein: ASSKVAGGWGDTQY
V gene: TRBV29-1; J gene: TRBJ1-2; CDR3 protein: SVGDRANYGYT
V gene: TRBV5-1; J gene: TRBJ2-7; CDR3 protein: ASSLTSQILPYEQY
V gene: TRBV5-4; J gene: TRBJ2-7; CDR3 protein: ASSPSGRGGYEQY